One and the same sample provided the 14 T cell receptor beta chains below, sequenced in a study of blood T cells in healthy people across ages. Then a second PCR, running roughly 7 to 11 cycles, was carried out with a sample-barcoded 5' primer and a J-beta primer mix. TCRdb itself ran the 5' RACE reads through MiXCR, one entry per CDR3 protein. The sample records fewer than 800,000 distinct CDR3 sequences, 20% to 25% being singletons. This same sample was also part of a study on T cells of mothers and their children.

Sequenced material: blood. Receptors originate from a boy under 18 in good health.

The chain couples TRBV12-3 or TRBV12-4 to TRBJ2-5, with 7 bases identical to TRBD2. The CDR3 runs to 16 residues. V dropped 7 bases and J dropped 1; count of bases not matched to a gene: 12. CDR3 protein: CASNLGGRLSQETQYF. In DNA, the CDR3 is TGTGCCAGCAATTTGGGAGGGCGCCTATCCCAAGAGACCCAGTACTTC.

This clonotype was found a few times. The V gene is TRBV18, the J gene TRBJ2-5; D is uncertain. Germline V gives CDR1 KGHSH, CDR2 LQKENI. Trimming pared 4 bases from V and 5 bases from J, leaving 23 bases between. CDR3 length: 17 residues. The CDR3 region has the DNA TGTGCCAGCTCACTTCGAAAGGACCGACCTCTGGGGGAGACCCAGTACTTC. Protein product: CASSLRKDRPLGETQYF.

The rearrangement links TRBV29-1 to TRBJ2-1; D unclear. The CDR3 contains 13 residues. V was shortened by 6 bases and J by 8 bases, with 17 bases between the two germline ends. CDR1 is SQVTM and CDR2 is ANQGSEA in the germline V gene. The CDR3 DNA reads as TGCAGCGTCGTTTCGTCTATTGGGGATGAGCAGTTCTTC. This codes for CSVVSSIGDEQFF.

This clonotype was seen more than once but under ten times. J is TRBJ2-5 and V is TRBV25-1; 7 bases line up with TRBD2. The V segment lost 1 base and the J segment 3 bases; nucleotides outside the gene matches: 8. CDR1 is MGHDK, CDR2 SYGVNS, per germline. This CDR3 has 16 amino acids. CDR3 sequence reads: CASSEWIAGSKETQYF. DNA of the CDR3: TGTGCCAGCAGTGAATGGATAGCGGGCTCAAAAGAGACCCAGTACTTC. Drawing the rest from reference TRBV25-1 and TRBJ2-5, the complete variable domain is EADIYQTPRYLVIGTGKKITLECSQTMGHDKMYWYQQDPGMELHLIHYSYGVNSTEKGDLSSESTVSRIRTEHFPLTLESARPSHTSQYLCASSEWIAGSKETQYFGPGTRLLVL.

This chain uses TRBV7-9 with TRBJ1-3; 9 bases map to TRBD1. V trimming: 3 bases; J trimming: 3 bases; junction bases outside the gene matches: 6. Germline V lookup: CDR1 SEHNR, CDR2 FQNEAQ (reference sequence). This CDR3 comprises 16 residues. CDR3 amino acids: CASSFTDRGYGNTIYF. CDR3 DNA sequence: TGTGCCAGCAGCTTCACGGACAGGGGCTATGGAAACACCATATATTTT.

The rearrangement joins TRBV4-2 to TRBJ1-2, with D hard to call. V was clipped by 1 base and J by 8 bases, with 11 bases between them. Germline V gives CDR1 LGHNA, CDR2 YNFKEQ. The length of the CDR3 is 13 residues. The CDR3: CASSQGSLWGYTF. The DNA of the CDR3 is TGTGCCAGCAGCCAAGGTTCTCTTTGGGGCTACACCTTC.

Only a few counts were recorded for this clonotype. This chain links TRBV6-6 with TRBJ2-3; TRBD2 aligns across 11 bases. CDR1 is MNHNY and CDR2 is SVGAGI in the germline V gene (reference sequence). The length of the CDR3 is 16 residues. The trim removed 6 bases at V and 5 bases at J, leaving 10 bases unmatched. CDR3 sequence (DNA): TGTGCCAGCAGCCGCGTAGCGGGAGGGGGCGGAGATACGCAGTATTTT. This gives the protein CASSRVAGGGGDTQYF.

This chain uses TRBV7-9 with TRBJ1-4, with D perhaps matching TRBD1 (5 bases). The ends were cut back, 5 bases at V and 8 bases at J, with 24 bases in the middle. The V gene's germline CDR1 is SEHNR and CDR2 FQNEAQ (reference sequence). The CDR3 is 17 amino acids. As DNA, the CDR3 is TGTGCCAGCAGCGCCGGGACGTATCGCCCCGAGGGGGAAAAACTGTTTTTT. As protein: CASSAGTYRPEGEKLFF.

This clonotype appeared a few times. The J gene is TRBJ1-2, the V gene TRBV29-1; no clear D gene. Trimming stripped 3 bases from V and 0 bases from J, with 8 bases between. The CDR3 is 13 amino acids. Germline loops: CDR1 SQVTM, CDR2 ANQGSEA. CDR3 in DNA: TGCAGCGTTGAGGGGATTGCTAACTATGGCTACACCTTC. It encodes CSVEGIANYGYTF.

The J gene is TRBJ2-3, the V gene TRBV12-3 or TRBV12-4, with D possibly called TRBD1 or TRBD2 (5 bases each). The CDR3 length is 14 residues. V lost 2 bases and J lost 4, with 10 bases in between. In DNA form, the CDR3 reads TGTGCCAGCAGTTTAAAGGGGAGCGCAGATACGCAGTATTTT. This translates into CASSLKGSADTQYF.

This clonotype was observed a handful of times. The chain carries TRBV11-2 and TRBJ2-2; the D is unclear. V lost 1 base and J 3 bases, leaving 9 bases between the germline ends. In germline, CDR1 is SGHAT, CDR2 FQNNGV. This CDR3 region has 15 residues. CDR3 DNA: TGTGCCAGCAGCTTAGTCGTCGGTTACACCGGGGAGCTGTTTTTT. Its translation is CASSLVVGYTGELFF.

The chain carries TRBV7-9 and TRBJ1-1; 7 nucleotides agree with TRBD1. CDR1 is SEHNR, CDR2 FQNEAQ, per germline (reference sequence). CDR3 length: 14 residues. J was trimmed by 1 base and V by 6 bases; bases with no gene match: 5. The CDR3 nucleotides are TGTGCCAGCAGTGAGGGGGCGGCGAACACTGAAGCTTTCTTT. Protein: CASSEGAANTEAFF.

This clonotype was counted between two and nine times. The chain employs TRBV12-3 or TRBV12-4 and TRBJ2-7; TRBD1 agrees at 8 bases. CDR3 size: 14 residues. V lost 5 bases to trimming and J lost 3 bases; unmatched junction nucleotides: 6. The CDR3: CASSESTGGYEQYF. The CDR3 DNA follows: TGTGCCAGCAGTGAGAGTACAGGGGGCTACGAGCAGTACTTC.

This chain joins TRBV29-1 and TRBJ2-5; 14 nucleotides match TRBD2. In germline, CDR1 is SQVTM, CDR2 ANQGSEA. The CDR3 sequence is 14 residues long. V was clipped by 7 bases and J by 5 bases; unmatched bases: 6. The CDR3 DNA follows: TGCAGCGCAACGACTAGCGGGAGGGGGGAGACCCAGTACTTC. Its protein is CSATTSGRGETQYF.